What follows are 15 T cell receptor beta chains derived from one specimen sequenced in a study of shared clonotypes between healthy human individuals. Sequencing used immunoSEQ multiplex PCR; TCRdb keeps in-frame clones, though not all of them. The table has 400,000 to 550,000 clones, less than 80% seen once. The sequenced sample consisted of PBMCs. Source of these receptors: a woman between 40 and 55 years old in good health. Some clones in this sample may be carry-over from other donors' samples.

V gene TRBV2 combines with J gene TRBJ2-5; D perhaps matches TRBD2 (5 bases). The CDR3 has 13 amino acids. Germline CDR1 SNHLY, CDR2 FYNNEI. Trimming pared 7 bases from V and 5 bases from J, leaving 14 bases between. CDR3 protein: CASIEIAKETQYF. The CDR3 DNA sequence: TGTGCCAGCATCGAGATAGCGAAGGAGACCCAGTACTTC. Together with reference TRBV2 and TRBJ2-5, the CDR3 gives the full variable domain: EPEVTQTPSHQVTQMGQEVILRCVPISNHLYFYWYRQILGQKVEFLVSFYNNEISEKSEIFDDQFSVERPDGSNFTLKIRSTKLEDSAMYFCASIEIAKETQYFGPGTRLLVL.

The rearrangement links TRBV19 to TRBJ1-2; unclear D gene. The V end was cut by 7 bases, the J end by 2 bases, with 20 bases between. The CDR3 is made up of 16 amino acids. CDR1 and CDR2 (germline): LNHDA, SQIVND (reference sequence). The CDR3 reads CASMAGWPGGNYGYTF. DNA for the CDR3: TGTGCCAGTATGGCTGGATGGCCAGGAGGCAACTATGGCTACACCTTC.

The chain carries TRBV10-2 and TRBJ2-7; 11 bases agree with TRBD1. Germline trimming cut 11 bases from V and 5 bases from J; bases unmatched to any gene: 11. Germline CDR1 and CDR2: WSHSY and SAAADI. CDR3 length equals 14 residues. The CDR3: CAGSPRDRGDEQYF. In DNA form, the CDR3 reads TGCGCCGGCTCCCCCCGGGACAGGGGGGACGAGCAGTACTTC.

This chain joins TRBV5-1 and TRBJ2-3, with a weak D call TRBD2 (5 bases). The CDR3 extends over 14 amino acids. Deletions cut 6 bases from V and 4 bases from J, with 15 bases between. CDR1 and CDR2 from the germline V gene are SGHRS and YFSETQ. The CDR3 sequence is CASNPTRRADTQYF. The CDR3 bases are TGCGCCAGCAACCCTACTAGGAGAGCAGATACGCAGTATTTT. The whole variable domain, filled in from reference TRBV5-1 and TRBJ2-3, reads KAGVTQTPRYLIKTRGQQVTLSCSPISGHRSVSWYQQTPGQGLQFLFEYFSETQRNKGNFPGRFSGRQFSNSRSEMNVSTLELGDSALYLCASNPTRRADTQYFGPGTRLTVL.

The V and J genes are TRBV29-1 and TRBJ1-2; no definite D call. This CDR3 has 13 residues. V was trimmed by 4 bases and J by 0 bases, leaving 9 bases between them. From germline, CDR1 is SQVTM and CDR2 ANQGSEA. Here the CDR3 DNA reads TGCAGCGTTGTTTGGCCCGCTAACTATGGCTACACCTTC. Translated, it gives CSVVWPANYGYTF.

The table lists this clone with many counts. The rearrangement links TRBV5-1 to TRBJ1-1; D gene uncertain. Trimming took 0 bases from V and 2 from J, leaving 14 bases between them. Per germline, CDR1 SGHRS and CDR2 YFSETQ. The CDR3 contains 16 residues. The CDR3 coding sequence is TGCGCCAGCAGCTTGGGAATAGCGCAAGGTAACACTGAAGCTTTCTTT. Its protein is CASSLGIAQGNTEAFF. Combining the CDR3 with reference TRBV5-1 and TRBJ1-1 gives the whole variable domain KAGVTQTPRYLIKTRGQQVTLSCSPISGHRSVSWYQQTPGQGLQFLFEYFSETQRNKGNFPGRFSGRQFSNSRSEMNVSTLELGDSALYLCASSLGIAQGNTEAFFGQGTRLTVV.

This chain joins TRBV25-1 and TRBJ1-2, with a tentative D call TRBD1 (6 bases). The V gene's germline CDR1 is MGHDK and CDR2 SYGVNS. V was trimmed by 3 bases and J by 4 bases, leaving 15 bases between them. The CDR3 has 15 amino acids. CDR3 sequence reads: CASSDRVGTIYGYTF. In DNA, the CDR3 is TGTGCCAGCAGTGATCGGGTCGGGACAATCTATGGCTACACCTTC.

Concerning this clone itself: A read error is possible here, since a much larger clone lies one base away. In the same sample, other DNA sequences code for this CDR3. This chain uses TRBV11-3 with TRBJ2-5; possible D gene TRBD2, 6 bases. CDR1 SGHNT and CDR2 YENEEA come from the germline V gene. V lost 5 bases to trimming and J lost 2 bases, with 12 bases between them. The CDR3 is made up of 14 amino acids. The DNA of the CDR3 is TGTGCCAGCAGCCCCACTGGGGGGCAAGAGACCCAGTACTTC. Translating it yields CASSPTGGQETQYF.

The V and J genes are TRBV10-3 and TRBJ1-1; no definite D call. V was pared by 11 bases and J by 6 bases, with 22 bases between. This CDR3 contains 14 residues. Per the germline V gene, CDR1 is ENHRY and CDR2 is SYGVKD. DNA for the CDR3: TGTGCCGTCGCACTGGACGGCGCTAGGTCTGAAGCTTTCTTT. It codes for CAVALDGARSEAFF.

The CDR3 loop is CASSLGLAGSETQYF. The CDR3 DNA sequence: TGTGCCAGCAGTTTAGGCCTGGCGGGAAGTGAGACCCAGTACTTC. V gene TRBV28 combines with J gene TRBJ2-5; maybe TRBD2 (6 bases). Between the trimmed V and J ends, which lost 2 bases and 5 bases, there was a span of 15 bases. The CDR3 totals 15 residues. CDR1 and CDR2 from the germline V gene are MDHEN and SYDVKM.

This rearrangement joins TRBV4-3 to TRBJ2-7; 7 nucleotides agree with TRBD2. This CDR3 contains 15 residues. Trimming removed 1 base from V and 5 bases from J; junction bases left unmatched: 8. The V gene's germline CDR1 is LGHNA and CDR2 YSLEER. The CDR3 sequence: CASSQGAGVIHEQYF. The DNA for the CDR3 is TGCGCCAGCAGCCAAGGGGCGGGAGTCATCCACGAGCAGTACTTC.

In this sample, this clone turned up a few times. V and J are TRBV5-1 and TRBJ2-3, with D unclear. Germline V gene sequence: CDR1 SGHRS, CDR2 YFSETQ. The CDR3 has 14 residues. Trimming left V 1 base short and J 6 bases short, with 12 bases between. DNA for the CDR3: TGCGCCAGCAGCTTGTCAGATGGTGGGGATACGCAGTATTTT. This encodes CASSLSDGGDTQYF.

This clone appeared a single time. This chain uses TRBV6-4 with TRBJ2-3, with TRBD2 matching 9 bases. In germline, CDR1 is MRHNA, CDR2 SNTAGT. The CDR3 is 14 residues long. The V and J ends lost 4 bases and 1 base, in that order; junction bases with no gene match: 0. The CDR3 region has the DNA TGTGCCAGCAGTGGACTAGCGGGCACAGATACGCAGTATTTT. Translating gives CASSGLAGTDTQYF.

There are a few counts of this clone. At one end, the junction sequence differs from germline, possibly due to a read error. CDR3 coding DNA: TGTGCCAGCAGCCGCAACCGGGACAGCCGTGAAGGTTTCTTT. Its translation: CASSRNRDSREGFF. This chain links TRBV6-5 with TRBJ1-1; 7 bases are shared with TRBD1. The germline V gene encodes CDR1 MNHEY and CDR2 SVGAGI. The CDR3 is made up of 14 amino acids.

CDR3 loop: CASSGDSQETQYF. The CDR3 nucleotides read TGTGCCAGCAGTGGGGACAGCCAAGAGACCCAGTACTTC. The V and J genes are TRBV2 and TRBJ2-5; 7 nucleotides line up with TRBD1. The CDR3 runs 13 residues. CDR1 and CDR2 from the germline V gene are SNHLY and FYNNEI. The junction had 0 bases not matched to a gene; V was cut back by 4 bases and J by 1 base.